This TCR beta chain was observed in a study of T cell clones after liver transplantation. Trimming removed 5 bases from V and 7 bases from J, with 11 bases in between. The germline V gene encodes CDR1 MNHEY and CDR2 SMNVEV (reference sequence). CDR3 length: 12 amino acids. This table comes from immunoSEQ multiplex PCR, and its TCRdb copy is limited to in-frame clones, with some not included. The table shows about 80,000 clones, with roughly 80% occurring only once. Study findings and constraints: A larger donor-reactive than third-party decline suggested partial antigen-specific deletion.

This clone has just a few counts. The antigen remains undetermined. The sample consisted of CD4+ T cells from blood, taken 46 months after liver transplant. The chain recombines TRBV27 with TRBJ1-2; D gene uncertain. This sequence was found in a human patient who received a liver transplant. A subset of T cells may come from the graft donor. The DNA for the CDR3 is TGTGCCAGCAGTAACGTTGGAGGTGGCTACACCTTC. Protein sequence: CASSNVGGGYTF.